These 15 T cell receptor beta chains originate from one sample sequenced in a study of blood T cell repertoires in COVID-19. Measured with immunoSEQ multiplex PCR; TCRdb has only the in-frame clones, and not every one. This table holds under 300,000 clones, roughly 87% found once. The sample consisted of peripheral blood. The receptors here all came from a woman aged 40-49 years who had recovered from COVID-19.

The chain links TRBV11-2 to TRBJ2-4, with D possibly TRBD2 on 5 matching bases. This CDR3 comprises 15 residues. Germline loops: CDR1 SGHAT, CDR2 FQNNGV. Trimming pared 5 bases from V and 2 bases from J, leaving 13 bases between. CDR3 in DNA: TGTGCCAGCAGCCCAAGAGGGATTTCCAAAAACATTCAGTACTTC. It encodes CASSPRGISKNIQYF.

This clone came up once. The chain carries TRBV5-4 and TRBJ2-2; 16 positions agree with TRBD2. Germline CDR1 reads SGHNT; CDR2 reads YYREEE (reference sequence). V dropped 4 bases and J dropped 5; count of bases not matched to a gene: 5. The CDR3 extends over 17 amino acids. The CDR3 protein is CASSPGLAGGPTGELFF. In nucleotides, the CDR3 is TGTGCCAGCAGCCCGGGACTAGCGGGAGGGCCGACCGGGGAGCTGTTTTTT.

The chain is built from TRBV12-1 and TRBJ1-5; the table's D gene call, TRBD1, was not cross checked with the DNA. TRBV12-1 has pseudogene status. There are 18 residues in the CDR3. The CDR3 DNA sequence: TGTGCCAGCAGCTTTCCCCAAACAGGGTACATGGGCAATCAGCCCCAGCATTTT. Its translation: CASSFPQTGYMGNQPQHF.

This chain links TRBV6-5 with TRBJ2-7, with D possibly being TRBD1 (6 bases). V was trimmed by 3 bases and J by 7 bases, leaving 13 bases between them. The CDR3 is 13 amino acids. Germline CDR1 reads MNHEY; CDR2 reads SVGAGI. The DNA for the CDR3 is TGTGCCAGCAGTTATAGGCAGGGGTGGGAGCAGTACGTC. It codes for CASSYRQGWEQYV.

The genes are TRBV5-1 and TRBJ2-7; the D gene is possibly TRBD1 (6 bases). The CDR3 consists of 16 residues. CDR1 and CDR2 (germline): SGHRS, YFSETQ. V was cut by 0 bases and J by 0 bases, with 13 bases left in between. CDR3 in amino acids: CASSLDVDSSSYEQYF. The CDR3 DNA sequence: TGCGCCAGCAGCTTGGACGTGGACAGCTCCTCCTACGAGCAGTACTTC. The full variable domain, with the rest looked up from reference TRBV5-1 and TRBJ2-7, is KAGVTQTPRYLIKTRGQQVTLSCSPISGHRSVSWYQQTPGQGLQFLFEYFSETQRNKGNFPGRFSGRQFSNSRSEMNVSTLELGDSALYLCASSLDVDSSSYEQYFGPGTRLTVT.

This chain uses TRBV6-5 with TRBJ2-1; D is possibly TRBD2 (5 bases). This CDR3 has 12 residues. Germline assignment: CDR1 MNHEY and CDR2 SVGAGI. The V end lost 8 bases, the J end lost 8 bases, and 13 bases lay between the germline ends. The CDR3 loop reads CASAGPWDEQFF. CDR3 bases: TGTGCCAGCGCGGGCCCTTGGGATGAGCAGTTCTTC.

V is TRBV6-2 or TRBV6-3 and J is TRBJ2-3; 8 bases fit TRBD1. V gave up 0 bases and J gave up 6 bases; unmatched junction bases: 5. In germline, CDR1 is MNHEY, CDR2 SVGEGT. The CDR3 length is 15 residues. The CDR3 loop reads CASSYSGTGMDTQYF. The DNA for the CDR3 is TGTGCCAGCAGTTACTCTGGGACAGGAATGGATACGCAGTATTTT.

As DNA, the CDR3 is TGTGCCAGCAGCTTAGGTCTATCCGTCCAAGAGACCCAGTACTTC. It translates to CASSLGLSVQETQYF. The chain is built from TRBV7-9 and TRBJ2-5; D gene uncertain. Trimming took 1 base from V and 1 from J, leaving 10 bases between them. Per germline, CDR1 SEHNR and CDR2 FQNEAQ (reference sequence). CDR3 length: 15 residues.

This chain uses TRBV30 with TRBJ2-7, with 7 nucleotides matching TRBD1. After removal of 7 bases from V and 4 bases from J, the junction contained 4 bases not matched to a gene. Germline V gene data show CDR1 as GTSNPN and CDR2 as SVGIG (reference sequence). The CDR3 sequence is 11 residues long. CDR3 residues: CASEGAYEQYF. CDR3 nucleotide sequence: TGTGCCTCCGAGGGGGCTTACGAGCAGTACTTC.

This sequence joins TRBV6-6 and TRBJ2-2; tentatively, D is TRBD2 (7 bases). Trimming stripped 1 base from V and 3 bases from J, with 9 bases between. The CDR3 runs to 15 residues. Germline CDR1 is MNHNY and CDR2 is SVGAGI (reference sequence). The DNA for the CDR3 is TGTGCCAGCAGTTACTTCGGGGGGCACACCGGGGAGCTGTTTTTT. This gives the protein CASSYFGGHTGELFF.

J is TRBJ2-6 and V is TRBV11-2; the match to TRBD1 covers 7 bases. CDR1 SGHAT and CDR2 FQNNGV come from the germline V gene. V gave up 6 bases and J gave up 2 bases; unmatched junction bases: 4. This CDR3 has 15 residues. CDR3 sequence reads: CASSRQGAGANVLTF. The CDR3 DNA is TGTGCCAGCAGTCGTCAGGGGGCTGGGGCCAACGTCCTGACTTTC.

This clone was counted once. The chain combines TRBV27 with TRBJ2-1; the D gene is possibly TRBD2 (6 bases). Germline CDR1 reads MNHEY; CDR2 reads SMNVEV (reference sequence). This CDR3 comprises 14 residues. The V end lost 7 bases, the J end lost 7 bases, and 17 bases lay between the germline ends. The CDR3: CASNARGLTNEQFF. The CDR3 DNA reads TGTGCCAGCAACGCCCGGGGACTCACAAATGAGCAGTTCTTC.

The CDR3 coding sequence is TGCGCCAGCAGCTCTCGGACAAACACTGAAGCTTTCTTT. As protein: CASSSRTNTEAFF. The V and J genes are TRBV10-2 and TRBJ1-1; tentative D call: TRBD1 (5 bases). Trimming took 6 bases from V and 2 from J, leaving 10 bases between them. CDR3 length equals 13 residues. CDR1 is WSHSY, CDR2 SAAADI, per germline.

The chain links TRBV4-3 to TRBJ2-7; tentatively, D is TRBD1 (5 bases). The CDR3 sequence is 13 residues long. Germline V lookup: CDR1 LGHNA, CDR2 YSLEER. The CDR3 protein is CASSQRVTESRGV. The CDR3, as DNA: TGCGCCAGCAGCCAAAGGGTCACCGAGAGTAGGGGCGTC.

This clone showed up just once. The chain combines TRBV5-8 with TRBJ1-2; 7 bases align to TRBD1. V lost 4 bases to trimming and J lost 5 bases; unmatched junction nucleotides: 20. The germline V gene encodes CDR1 SGHTS and CDR2 YDEGEE. There are 18 residues in the CDR3. In DNA, the CDR3 is TGTGCCAGCAGCCCGAAATGGACAGGTCCGCAAATGGGGTATGGCTACACCTTC. The encoded protein is CASSPKWTGPQMGYGYTF.